Listed below are T cell receptor beta chains from one sample, sequenced in a study of cytomegalovirus exposure and HLA in healthy donors. Assay used: immunoSEQ multiplex PCR; TCRdb lists only in-frame clones, some missing. This table holds 150,000 to 200,000 clones, nearly 80% found once. The source material was PBMCs. The receptor source for this set is a man in his forties in good health and CMV-seropositive. CDR3s include the opening cysteine and the closing phenylalanine or tryptophan. A D gene is named only where the DNA matches it firmly. A row's size may be missing; if present it is once, few, many or a size class.

j_gene | v_gene | abundance | d_gene | CDR3nt | CDR3aa
TRBJ1-1 | TRBV27 | NA | NA | TGTGCCAGCAGGGACACCCCGAACACTGAAGCTTTCTTT | CASRDTPNTEAFF
TRBJ1-1 | TRBV12-5 | NA | NA | TGTGCTAGTGGTTTGGTACAGGGTACTGAAGCTTTCTTT | CASGLVQGTEAFF
TRBJ2-2 | TRBV28 | NA | TRBD2 | TGTGCCAGCAGTTTGGAACTAGCGGACCACACCGGGGAGCTGTTTTTT | CASSLELADHTGELFF
TRBJ2-1 | TRBV2 | NA | NA | TGTGCCAGCAGGGCGACTTACAATGAGCAGTTCTTC | CASRATYNEQFF
TRBJ2-3 | TRBV6-1 | NA | TRBD2 | TGTGCCAGCAGTGAGATTAGCGGGAGGGGCACAGATACGCAGTATTTT | CASSEISGRGTDTQYF
TRBJ2-7 | TRBV5-1 | NA | TRBD1 | TGCGCCAGCAGCTTGGATCTACCGGGACAGGGGCCGTACGAGCAGTACTTC | CASSLDLPGQGPYEQYF
TRBJ2-3 | TRBV9 | NA | NA | TGTGCCAGCAGCGTTAGCGGCCACACAGATACGCAGTATTTT | CASSVSGHTDTQYF
TRBJ1-5 | TRBV7-2 | NA | NA | TGTGCCAGCAGCTTAGCCCTAGAGGCGCCCCAGCATTTT | CASSLALEAPQHF
TRBJ2-3 | TRBV10-3 | few | NA | TGTGCCATCAGATCCCCGGAGAGTCTCACAGATACGCAGTATTTT | CAIRSPESLTDTQYF
TRBJ2-7 | TRBV6-5 | NA | TRBD2 | TGTGCCAGCAGTTACTCCCTCGCGGGAGTCGCTTACGAGCAGTACTTC | CASSYSLAGVAYEQYF
TRBJ1-2 | TRBV7-8 | NA | NA | TGTGCCAGCAGCTTAGTTCAGGGCGCCCCTAACTATGGCTACACCTTC | CASSLVQGAPNYGYTF
TRBJ1-4 | TRBV5-1 | few | NA | TGCGCCAGCCGTACAGGGCCAACTAATGAAAAACTGTTTTTT | CASRTGPTNEKLFF
TRBJ1-1 | TRBV6-1 | NA | TRBD1 | TGTGCCAGCAGTGAAGCGGAGGGGGCTGGCACTGAAGCTTTCTTT | CASSEAEGAGTEAFF
TRBJ2-3 | TRBV19 | NA | NA | TGTGCCAGTAGTATTTCCCCCGGAGATACGCAGTATTTT | CASSISPGDTQYF
TRBJ2-3 | TRBV19 | NA | TRBD2 | TGTGCCAGTAGTATAGATACGGGACTAGCGGGTGCAGATACGCAGTATTTT | CASSIDTGLAGADTQYF
TRBJ2-7 | TRBV28 | NA | NA | TGTGCCAGCAGTTTATTCGTGACGGGGAGGCACGAGCAGTACTTC | CASSLFVTGRHEQYF
TRBJ2-1 | TRBV28 | NA | NA | TGTGCCAGCAGTTTAGGGAGTTCGAGCTCCTACAATGAGCAGTTCTTC | CASSLGSSSSYNEQFF
TRBJ2-7 | TRBV2 | NA | TRBD1 | TGTGCCAGCAGCCGGGACAGGGGATCCTACGAGCAGTACTTC | CASSRDRGSYEQYF
TRBJ1-3 | TRBV10-3 | NA | TRBD1 | TGTGCCATCAGTGACACAGGGGTCGCTGGAAACACCATATATTTT | CAISDTGVAGNTIYF
TRBJ1-5 | TRBV13 | NA | NA | TGTGCCAGCAGCTTGAACCGAGCGGGGCCCCAGCATTTT | CASSLNRAGPQHF
TRBJ2-4 | TRBV6-1 | NA | TRBD1 | TGTGCCAGCAGATCTGGACAGGGAGCCAAAAACAGTCAGTACTTC | CASRSGQGAKNSQYF
TRBJ2-5 | TRBV28 | few | TRBD1 | TGTGCCAGCAGTCCAGGACAGGCACAAGAGACCCAGTACTTC | CASSPGQAQETQYF
TRBJ2-3 | TRBV28 | few | TRBD1 | TGTGCCAGCAGCCTTAGGACAGGGGACACAGATACGCAGTATTTT | CASSLRTGDTDTQYF
TRBJ2-5 | TRBV29-1 | NA | TRBD2 | TGCAGCGTTGCTAGCGGGATGGAGACCCAGTACTTC | CSVASGMETQYF
TRBJ2-1 | TRBV28 | NA | TRBD2 | TGTGCCAGCACCACTAGCGGGGGGGGGAACTACAATGAGCAGTTCTTC | CASTTSGGGNYNEQFF
TRBJ2-7 | TRBV19 | NA | TRBD1 | TGTGCCAGTAGTAGTCCGGGACAGGGATTCTACGAGCAGTACTTC | CASSSPGQGFYEQYF
TRBJ1-5 | TRBV7-2 | few | NA | TGTGCCAGCACCCCCCCCGGAGGCCGATCTCAGCCCCAGCATTTT | CASTPPGGRSQPQHF
TRBJ2-3 | TRBV9 | NA | TRBD2 | TGTGCCAGCAGCGTTGATGAACTAGCGGGAGGAGCGAGTACAGATACGCAGTATTTT | CASSVDELAGGASTDTQYF
TRBJ1-3 | TRBV9 | NA | TRBD1 | TGTGCCAGCAGCGACCCACAGGGACAGTCTCGCTCTGGAAACACCATATATTTT | CASSDPQGQSRSGNTIYF
TRBJ2-7 | TRBV5-1 | few | NA | TGCGCCAGCAGCATCAGTGATTCCTACGAGCAGTACTTC | CASSISDSYEQYF
TRBJ2-5 | TRBV5-4 | NA | NA | TGTGCCAGCAGCTTCCGACAGCAAGAGACCCAGTACTTC | CASSFRQQETQYF
TRBJ2-1 | TRBV6-1 | NA | TRBD2 | TGTGCCAGCAGTGAAGCGCTGGGGGGGGACTCCTACAATGAGCAGTTCTTC | CASSEALGGDSYNEQFF
TRBJ2-3 | TRBV7-9 | NA | TRBD1 | TGTGCCAGCAGCTTAGTGCAGGGGGCGTCAGATACGCAGTATTTT | CASSLVQGASDTQYF
TRBJ1-5 | TRBV5-1 | NA | NA | TGCGCCAGCAGCTTGGGGCAGGGCCCCAATCAGCCCCAGCATTTT | CASSLGQGPNQPQHF
TRBJ2-3 | TRBV28 | NA | NA | TGTGCCAGCAGTCCTAGTCATAACGCAGATACGCAGTATTTT | CASSPSHNADTQYF
TRBJ2-2 | TRBV9 | NA | NA | TGTGCCAGCAGCGTAGTTGAGGTTGGGAACGGGGGGCTGTTTTTT | CASSVVEVGNGGLFF
TRBJ1-2 | TRBV5-6 | NA | NA | TGTGCCAGCAGCCCGCGGGATTGGGCAGCTAACTATGGCTACACCTTC | CASSPRDWAANYGYTF
TRBJ1-2 | TRBV19 | once | NA | TGTGCCAGTAGTACCGGGCAGGAGGCTCATAACTATGGCTACACCTTC | CASSTGQEAHNYGYTF
TRBJ2-4 | TRBV9 | NA | TRBD2 | TGTGCCAGCAGCACCGGACTAGCGGTAAACATTCAGTACTTC | CASSTGLAVNIQYF
TRBJ2-7 | TRBV28 | NA | TRBD1 | TGTGCCAGCACCGAGGACAGGGTCTCCTACGAGCAGTACTTC | CASTEDRVSYEQYF
TRBJ2-6 | TRBV28 | NA | NA | TGTGCCAGCAGTTCCTCAGGGGCGGCTGGGGCCAACGTCCTGACTTTC | CASSSSGAAGANVLTF
TRBJ1-4 | TRBV15 | NA | NA | TGTGCCACCAGCAGAGATCAGGGTTGGGATGAAAAACTGTTTTTT | CATSRDQGWDEKLFF
TRBJ2-1 | TRBV7-9 | NA | TRBD2 | TGTGCCAGCAGCTCACCCCTCGGACTAGCGGGAGTACGTGAGCAGTTCTTC | CASSSPLGLAGVREQFF
TRBJ1-2 | TRBV28 | NA | NA | TGTGCCAGCAGTTTGACAGCGAGTCCTGGCTACACCTTC | CASSLTASPGYTF
TRBJ1-2 | TRBV12-5 | NA | TRBD1 | TGTGCTAGTGGTTTGGTAGGCGGACAGGGAAACTATGGCTACACCTTC | CASGLVGGQGNYGYTF
TRBJ2-3 | TRBV5-1 | NA | TRBD2 | TGCGCCAGCAGCCCAGGGACTAGCGGGCCCACAGATACGCAGTATTTT | CASSPGTSGPTDTQYF
TRBJ2-1 | TRBV7-9 | NA | TRBD2 | TGTGCCAGCAGTTCCGGGACTAGCGGAGGCGAGCAGTTCTTC | CASSSGTSGGEQFF